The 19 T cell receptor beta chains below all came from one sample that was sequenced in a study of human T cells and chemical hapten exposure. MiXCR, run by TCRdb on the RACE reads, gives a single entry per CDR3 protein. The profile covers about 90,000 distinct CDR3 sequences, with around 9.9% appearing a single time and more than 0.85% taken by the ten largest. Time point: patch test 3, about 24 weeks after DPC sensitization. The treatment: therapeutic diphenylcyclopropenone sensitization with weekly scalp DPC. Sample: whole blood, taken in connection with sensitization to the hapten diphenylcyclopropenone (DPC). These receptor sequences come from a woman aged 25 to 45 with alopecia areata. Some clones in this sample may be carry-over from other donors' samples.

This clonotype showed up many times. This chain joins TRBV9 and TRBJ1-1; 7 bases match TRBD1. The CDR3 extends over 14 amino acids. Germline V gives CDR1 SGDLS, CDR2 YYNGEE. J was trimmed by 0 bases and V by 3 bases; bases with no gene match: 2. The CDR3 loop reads CASSGGQMNTEAFF. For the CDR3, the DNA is TGTGCCAGCAGCGGGGGACAGATGAACACTGAAGCTTTCTTT.

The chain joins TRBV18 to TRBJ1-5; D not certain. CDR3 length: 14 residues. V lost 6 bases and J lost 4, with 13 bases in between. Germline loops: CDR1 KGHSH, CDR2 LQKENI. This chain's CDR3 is CASSSAWENQPQHF. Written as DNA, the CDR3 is TGTGCCAGCTCTTCCGCCTGGGAGAATCAGCCCCAGCATTTT. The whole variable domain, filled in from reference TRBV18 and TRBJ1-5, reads NAGVMQNPRHLVRRRGQEARLRCSPMKGHSHVYWYRQLPEEGLKFMVYLQKENIIDESGMPKERFSAEFPKEGPSILRIQQVVRGDSAAYFCASSSAWENQPQHFGDGTRLSIL.

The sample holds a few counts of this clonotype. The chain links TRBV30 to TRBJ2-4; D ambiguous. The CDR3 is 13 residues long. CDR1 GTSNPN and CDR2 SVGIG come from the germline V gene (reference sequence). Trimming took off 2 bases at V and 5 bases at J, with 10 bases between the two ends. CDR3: CAWSISRENIQYF. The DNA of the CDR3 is TGTGCCTGGAGTATCTCACGTGAAAACATTCAGTACTTC.

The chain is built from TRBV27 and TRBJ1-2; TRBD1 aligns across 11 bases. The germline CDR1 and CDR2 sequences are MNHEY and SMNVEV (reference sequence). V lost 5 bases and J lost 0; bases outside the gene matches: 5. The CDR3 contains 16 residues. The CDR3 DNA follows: TGTGCCAGCAGTCCCGCGGGACAGGGGGCTAACTATGGCTACACCTTC. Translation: CASSPAGQGANYGYTF.

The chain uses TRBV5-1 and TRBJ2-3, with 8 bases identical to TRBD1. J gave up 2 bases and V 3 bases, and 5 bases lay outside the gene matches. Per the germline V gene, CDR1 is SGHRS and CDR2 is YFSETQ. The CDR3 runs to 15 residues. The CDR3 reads CASSSTGAHTDTQYF. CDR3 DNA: TGCGCCAGCAGCTCGACAGGGGCCCACACAGATACGCAGTATTTT.

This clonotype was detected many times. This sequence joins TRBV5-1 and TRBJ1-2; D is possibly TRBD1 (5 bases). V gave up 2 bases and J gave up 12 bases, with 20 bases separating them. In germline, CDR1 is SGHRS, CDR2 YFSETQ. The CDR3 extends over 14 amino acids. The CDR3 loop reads CASSFGTDGSGHTF. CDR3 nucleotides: TGCGCCAGCAGCTTTGGGACGGACGGTAGCGGCCACACCTTC. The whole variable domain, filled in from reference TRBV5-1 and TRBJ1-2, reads KAGVTQTPRYLIKTRGQQVTLSCSPISGHRSVSWYQQTPGQGLQFLFEYFSETQRNKGNFPGRFSGRQFSNSRSEMNVSTLELGDSALYLCASSFGTDGSGHTFGSGTRLTVV.

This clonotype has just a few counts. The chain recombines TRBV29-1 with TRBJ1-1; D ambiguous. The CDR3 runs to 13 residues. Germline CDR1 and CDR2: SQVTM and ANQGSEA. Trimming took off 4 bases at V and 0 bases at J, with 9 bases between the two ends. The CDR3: CSVVGIVNTEAFF. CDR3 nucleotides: TGCAGCGTTGTGGGAATTGTGAACACTGAAGCTTTCTTT.

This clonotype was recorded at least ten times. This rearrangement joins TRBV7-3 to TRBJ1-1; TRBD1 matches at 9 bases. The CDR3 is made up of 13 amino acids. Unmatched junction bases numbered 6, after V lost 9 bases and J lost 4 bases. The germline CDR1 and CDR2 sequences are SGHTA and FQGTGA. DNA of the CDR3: TGTGCCAGTTCGACAGGGGGGAGCACTGAAGCTTTCTTT. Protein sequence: CASSTGGSTEAFF. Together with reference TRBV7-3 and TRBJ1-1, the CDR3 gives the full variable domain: GAGVSQTPSNKVTEKGKYVELRCDPISGHTALYWYRQSLGQGPEFLIYFQGTGAADDSGLPNDRFFAVRPEGSVSTLKIQRTERGDSAVYLCASSTGGSTEAFFGQGTRLTVV.

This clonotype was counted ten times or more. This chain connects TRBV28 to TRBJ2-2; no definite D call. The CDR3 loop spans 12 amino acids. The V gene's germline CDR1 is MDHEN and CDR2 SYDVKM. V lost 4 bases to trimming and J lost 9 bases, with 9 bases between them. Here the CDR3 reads CASSSGSRELFF. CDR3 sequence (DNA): TGTGCCAGCAGTTCTGGTTCGCGGGAGCTGTTTTTT.

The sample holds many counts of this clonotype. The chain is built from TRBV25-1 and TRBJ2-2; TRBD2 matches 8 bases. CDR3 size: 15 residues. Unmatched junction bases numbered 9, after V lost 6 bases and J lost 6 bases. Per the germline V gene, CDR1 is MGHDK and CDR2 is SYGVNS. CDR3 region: CASSVGLVGPGELFF. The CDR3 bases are TGTGCCAGCAGCGTGGGACTAGTTGGGCCCGGGGAGCTGTTTTTT.

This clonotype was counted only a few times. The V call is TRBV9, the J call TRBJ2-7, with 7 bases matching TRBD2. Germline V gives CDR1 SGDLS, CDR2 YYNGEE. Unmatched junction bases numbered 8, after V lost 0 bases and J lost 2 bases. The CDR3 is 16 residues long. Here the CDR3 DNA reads TGTGCCAGCAGCGTAGATCCGAGCGGGAATGCCTACGAGCAGTACTTC. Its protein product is CASSVDPSGNAYEQYF.

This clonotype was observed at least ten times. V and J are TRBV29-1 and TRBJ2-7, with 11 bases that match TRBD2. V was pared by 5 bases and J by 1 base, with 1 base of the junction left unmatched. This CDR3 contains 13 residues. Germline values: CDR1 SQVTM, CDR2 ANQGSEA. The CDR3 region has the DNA TGCAGCGTTCTAGCGGGAGGTTCCTACGAGCAGTACTTC. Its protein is CSVLAGGSYEQYF.

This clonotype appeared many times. The CDR3 is CASSYLGPEAFF. CDR3 nucleotide sequence: TGTGCCAGCAGTTACCTAGGGCCCGAAGCTTTCTTT. V is TRBV6-2 or TRBV6-3 and J is TRBJ1-1; D is ambiguous. The germline CDR1 and CDR2 sequences are MNHEY and SVGEGT. V was pared by 2 bases and J by 8 bases, with 9 bases between. The CDR3 runs to 12 residues.

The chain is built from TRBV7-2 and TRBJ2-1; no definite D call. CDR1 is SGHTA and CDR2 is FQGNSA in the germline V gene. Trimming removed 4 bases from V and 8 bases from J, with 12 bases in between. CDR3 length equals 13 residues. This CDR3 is CASSYRAQHEQFF. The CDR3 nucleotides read TGTGCCAGCAGCTACCGGGCCCAGCATGAGCAGTTCTTC.

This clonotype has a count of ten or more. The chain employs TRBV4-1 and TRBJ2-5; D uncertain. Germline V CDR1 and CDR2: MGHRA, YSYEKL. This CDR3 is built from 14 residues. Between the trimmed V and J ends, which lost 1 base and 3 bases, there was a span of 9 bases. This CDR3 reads CASSQGSREETQYF. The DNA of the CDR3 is TGCGCCAGCAGCCAAGGGAGTCGGGAAGAGACCCAGTACTTC.

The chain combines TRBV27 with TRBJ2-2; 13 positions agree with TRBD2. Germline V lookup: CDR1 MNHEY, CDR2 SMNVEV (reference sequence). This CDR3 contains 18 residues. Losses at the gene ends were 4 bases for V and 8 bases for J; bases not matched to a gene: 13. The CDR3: CASSSSFTSGRALGELFF. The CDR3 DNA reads TGTGCCAGCAGTTCCTCCTTTACTAGCGGGAGGGCCTTAGGGGAGCTGTTTTTT.

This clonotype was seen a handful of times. This chain's CDR3 is CASMGATNTGELFF. The DNA of the CDR3 is TGTGCCAGCATGGGGGCGACGAACACCGGGGAGCTGTTTTTT. The chain couples TRBV6-6 to TRBJ2-2; a weak D match, TRBD1 (6 bases). Germline V CDR1 and CDR2: MNHNY, SVGAGI (reference sequence). The CDR3 consists of 14 residues. The ends were cut back, 7 bases at V and 0 bases at J, with 9 bases in the middle.

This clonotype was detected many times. The CDR3 DNA is TGCAGTGCTAAGCCAGGGGGGCAAGAGACCCAGTACTTC. The encoded protein is CSAKPGGQETQYF. The chain has TRBV20-1 and TRBJ2-5, with D perhaps TRBD1 (7 bases). CDR1 DFQATT and CDR2 SNEGSKA come from the germline V gene (reference sequence). There are 13 residues in the CDR3. Trimming removed 4 bases at V and 2 bases at J, with 11 bases between.

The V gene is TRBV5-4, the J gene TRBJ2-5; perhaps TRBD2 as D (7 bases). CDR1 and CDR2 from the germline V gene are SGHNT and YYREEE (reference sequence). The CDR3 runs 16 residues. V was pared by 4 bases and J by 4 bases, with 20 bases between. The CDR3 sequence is CASSQRGGAALETQYF. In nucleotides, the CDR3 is TGTGCCAGCAGCCAACGAGGGGGGGCGGCTTTAGAGACCCAGTACTTC. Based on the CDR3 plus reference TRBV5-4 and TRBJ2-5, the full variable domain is ETGVTQSPTHLIKTRGQQVTLRCSSQSGHNTVSWYQQALGQGPQFIFQYYREEENGRGNFPPRFSGLQFPNYSSELNVNALELDDSALYLCASSQRGGAALETQYFGPGTRLLVL.